Shown below are 15 T cell receptor beta chains from a single sample sequenced in a study of T-cell memory formation after mild COVID-19. TCRdb reprocessed the 5' RACE reads via MiXCR and lists one record per CDR3 protein. The table shows hundreds of thousands of distinct CDR3 sequences, with roughly 14% occurring only once. Sequencing was performed on PBMCs or a T cell subset sorted from them (not recorded which). All receptors derive from an adult woman who had mild COVID-19 (a few samples of this study predate the infection). Cell type and time point are not known.

The sample holds a few counts of this clonotype. V and J are TRBV5-4 and TRBJ2-1; D remains unclear. The CDR3 extends over 11 amino acids. V dropped 0 bases and J dropped 8 bases, with 3 bases sitting between them. The germline V gene encodes CDR1 SGHNT and CDR2 YYREEE (reference sequence). CDR3 nucleotides: TGTGCCAGCAGCTTGGACTATGAGCAGTTCTTC. Translated, it gives CASSLDYEQFF.

This clonotype was found a few times. The V and J genes are TRBV5-1 and TRBJ2-7; 7 positions agree with TRBD1. J lost 2 bases, V lost 2 bases, and 7 bases had no gene match. The CDR3 is 15 residues long. Germline values: CDR1 SGHRS, CDR2 YFSETQ. The CDR3 DNA is TGCGCCAGCAGCTTCTCCACAGGGGCACCCTACGAGCAGTACTTC. Encoded protein: CASSFSTGAPYEQYF.

The chain employs TRBV12-3 or TRBV12-4 and TRBJ1-2, with TRBD1 identical over 7 bases. The CDR3 is 13 amino acids. V shed 6 bases and J 6 bases; nucleotides not matched to a gene: 7. CDR3 sequence: CASRRTGADGYTF. CDR3 nucleotide sequence: TGTGCCAGCAGACGAACAGGGGCGGATGGCTACACCTTC.

The V gene is TRBV9, the J gene TRBJ1-3, with D hard to call. V was clipped by 0 bases and J by 0 bases, with 10 bases between them. This CDR3 has 16 residues. CDR1 is SGDLS, CDR2 YYNGEE, per germline. CDR3 region: CASSVDPNASGNTIYF. In nucleotides, the CDR3 is TGTGCCAGCAGCGTAGACCCAAATGCCTCTGGAAACACCATATATTTT.

This clonotype was seen a handful of times. The chain uses TRBV2 and TRBJ2-1, with TRBD1 identical over 9 bases. J lost 1 base, V lost 7 bases, and 5 bases had no gene match. CDR3 length: 15 residues. In germline, CDR1 is SNHLY, CDR2 FYNNEI. Here the CDR3 DNA reads TGTGCCAGCACTCCCGGGACAGGGTCCTACAATGAGCAGTTCTTC. It yields the protein CASTPGTGSYNEQFF. Looking up the rest from reference TRBV2 and TRBJ2-1 gives the full variable domain: EPEVTQTPSHQVTQMGQEVILRCVPISNHLYFYWYRQILGQKVEFLVSFYNNEISEKSEIFDDQFSVERPDGSNFTLKIRSTKLEDSAMYFCASTPGTGSYNEQFFGPGTRLTVL.

A few counts support this clonotype. One end of the junction fails to match germline, which may point to a read error. This sequence joins TRBV10-3 and TRBJ1-5; TRBD1 agrees at 9 bases. There are 15 residues in the CDR3. The germline gives CDR1 ENHRY, CDR2 SYGVKD. DNA of the CDR3: TGTGCAATCAGATCGGACAGGGGAAGCAATCAGCCCCAGCATTTT. Its protein product is CAIRSDRGSNQPQHF.

In this sample, this clonotype turned up many times. This chain connects TRBV5-1 to TRBJ2-3; 10 bases align to TRBD2. Germline V lookup: CDR1 SGHRS, CDR2 YFSETQ. The CDR3 is 20 amino acids. J gave up 2 bases and V 1 base, and 16 bases lay outside the gene matches. As DNA, the CDR3 is TGCGCCAGCAGCTTGAGGAAGGGTAGCGGGAGGAAACAAGTCACAGATACGCAGTATTTT. It codes for CASSLRKGSGRKQVTDTQYF.

This clonotype was seen a few times. This chain connects TRBV19 to TRBJ1-5; unclear D gene. V was pared by 3 bases and J by 0 bases, with 6 bases between. Germline values: CDR1 LNHDA, CDR2 SQIVND (reference sequence). This CDR3 region has 14 residues. The CDR3 sequence: CASSITDSNQPQHF. The CDR3 coding sequence is TGTGCCAGTAGTATTACCGATAGCAATCAGCCCCAGCATTTT.

This clonotype appeared a few times. The rearrangement links TRBV15 to TRBJ2-3; tentative D call: TRBD2 (5 bases). V was trimmed by 9 bases and J by 1 base, leaving 20 bases between them. CDR1 is LNHNV and CDR2 is YYDKDF in the germline V gene (reference sequence). There are 16 residues in the CDR3. CDR3 in DNA: TGTGCCACGAAGGGTCGGGGTAGCCCGGGCACAGATACGCAGTATTTT. It is translated as CATKGRGSPGTDTQYF. The full variable domain, its missing parts supplied by reference TRBV15 and TRBJ2-3, is DAMVIQNPRYQVTQFGKPVTLSCSQTLNHNVMYWYQQKSSQAPKLLFHYYDKDFNNEADTPDNFQSRRPNTSFCFLDIRSPGLGDTAMYLCATKGRGSPGTDTQYFGPGTRLTVL.

A single count supports this clonotype. CDR3 nucleotide sequence: TGCGCCAGCAGCCAAGCCACCGTCGGTGGCTACACCTTC. It encodes CASSQATVGGYTF. The V and J genes are TRBV4-1 and TRBJ1-2; D remains unclear. CDR1 and CDR2 from the germline V gene are MGHRA and YSYEKL. V was cut by 1 base and J by 7 bases, with 10 bases left in between. This CDR3 region has 13 residues.

The chain uses TRBV29-1 and TRBJ1-1; tentatively, D is TRBD1 (5 bases). CDR3 length equals 14 residues. Trimming left V 2 bases short and J 7 bases short, with 17 bases between. The germline V gene encodes CDR1 SQVTM and CDR2 ANQGSEA. CDR3 coding DNA: TGCAGCGTTGAATCCAGGGTAGGGGCTTATGAAGCTTTCTTT. It is translated as CSVESRVGAYEAFF.

V and J are TRBV5-1 and TRBJ2-2; D is perhaps TRBD2 (6 bases). The V gene's germline CDR1 is SGHRS and CDR2 YFSETQ. This CDR3 region has 12 residues. With 4 bases removed from V and 7 bases from J, the gap between germline ends came to 8 bases. CDR3 loop: CASSRLDGELFF. The CDR3 nucleotides read TGCGCCAGCAGCAGACTAGACGGGGAGCTGTTTTTT. The variable domain in full, with the rest retrieved from reference TRBV5-1 and TRBJ2-2, is KAGVTQTPRYLIKTRGQQVTLSCSPISGHRSVSWYQQTPGQGLQFLFEYFSETQRNKGNFPGRFSGRQFSNSRSEMNVSTLELGDSALYLCASSRLDGELFFGEGSRLTVL.

This clonotype has more than one count but fewer than ten. The V and J genes are TRBV12-3 or TRBV12-4 and TRBJ2-2, with D tentatively TRBD2 (5 bases). The CDR3 loop spans 16 amino acids. The ends were cut back, 2 bases at V and 5 bases at J, with 15 bases in the middle. CDR3 loop: CASSLSGNSPTGELFF. DNA for the CDR3: TGTGCCAGCAGTTTAAGCGGAAACAGTCCGACCGGGGAGCTGTTTTTT.

This clonotype was counted a few times. In DNA form, the CDR3 reads TGTGCCAGCTCACCACCCACGGACAGGGGTCAGCCCCAGCATTTT. Amino acid sequence: CASSPPTDRGQPQHF. This chain links TRBV18 with TRBJ1-5; 9 positions agree with TRBD1. Germline CDR1 reads KGHSH; CDR2 reads LQKENI. With V trimmed by 0 bases and J by 6 bases, 3 bases remained unmatched. The CDR3 runs to 15 residues.

This clonotype was seen a handful of times. The genes are TRBV10-2 and TRBJ2-5; TRBD2 matches 16 bases. Unmatched junction bases numbered 5, after V lost 2 bases and J lost 2 bases. The germline V gene encodes CDR1 WSHSY and CDR2 SAAADI. The CDR3 is 18 residues long. In DNA, the CDR3 is TGCGCCAGCAGTGAGAGTACGGGACTAGCGGGGGGGCAAGAGACCCAGTACTTC. It yields the protein CASSESTGLAGGQETQYF.